This T cell receptor (beta chain) was obtained from a study of PD-1 blockade in classical Hodgkin lymphoma (dated by TCRdb to between 2020 and 2021). Study-level background: The study used TCR beta sequencing and CyTOF to define a peripheral blood immune signature of response to PD-1 blockade in classical Hodgkin lymphoma. Points the paper makes about the study in general: Newly diagnosed patients were reported to have lower baseline TCR diversity than healthy donors, and relapsed/refractory patients were reported to have lower baseline TCR diversity still. The study was limited to a single clinical trial cohort, and causes of repertoire differences, possibly disease activity or prior therapy, remained undefined.

The CDR3 has 16 amino acids, counting the end cysteine and phenylalanine. Of all the DNA, just the CDR3 is kept, 48 bases in frame from base 1. The germline V and J ends show losses of 5 bases and 3 bases respectively, and no gene match explains 11 bases of the junction. CDR1 and CDR2 are read off the germline V gene (reference sequence) as LNHNV and YYDKDF. As to this clone: Its antigen target is currently unknown. No base quality information exists; no much larger clone differs at one position.

The time point tag for this specimen amounts to: newly diagnosed, previously untreated cHL patient sample. To serve as a comparison group for the relapsed/refractory trial patients, PBMCs were sequenced from patients with newly diagnosed, previously untreated classical Hodgkin lymphoma. After peripheral blood was drawn into 8 mL Vacutainer Cell Preparation Tubes, PBMCs were isolated by centrifugation and then cryopreserved. The Qiagen DNeasy kit was used to extract genomic DNA from unsorted PBMCs and from the negatively selected CD4+ and CD8+ fractions. Amplification of TCR beta CDR3 regions was done by immunoSEQ multiplex PCR with primers that anneal to V and J segments. A synthetic immune receptor repertoire was used to minimize amplification bias, and remaining bias was computationally removed after sequencing. The authors' pipeline ran thus. Custom Python scripts were used to quantify repertoire diversity as the Shannon entropy index. Unsorted, CD4+ and CD8+ repertoires were examined separately, except in combined analyses, for which CD4+ and CD8+ sequences were merged in silico. This is the immuneACCESS table as TCRdb keeps it, with only in-frame sequences that have V and J called. A part of the clones is gone; compared with another copy, unresolved V genes explain less than half, and the rest is unexplained. That table furnishes V, J and clone size, whereas the DNA furnished D and trimming. The sample contains 17,000 or so clones, 70% to 90% of them found a single time. The ten largest clones add up to over 6.5% of the sample.

The rearrangement joined TRBV15 to TRBJ2-7; the junction holds 9 bases that match TRBD1. The sample was peripheral blood mononuclear cells (PBMCs). The TCR originated in a human donor with classical Hodgkin lymphoma. The encoded CDR3 is CATSANRGLGVYEQYF. In nucleotide form, the sequence is TGTGCCACCAGCGCCAACAGGGGGCTAGGGGTCTACGAGCAGTACTTC.